The 28 T cell receptor beta chains below come from one sample, sequenced in a study of blood T cell repertoires in COVID-19. The repertoire was sequenced with immunoSEQ multiplex PCR; TCRdb's copy has only in-frame clones and lacks some. The sample includes about 120,000 clones, 90% of them seen just once. The specimen was peripheral blood. The source of these receptors is a woman in her sixties with COVID-19, enrolled during active disease.

With respect to this clone: The CDR3 does not close with the conserved phenylalanine or tryptophan, likely indicating a read error. No DNA is shown, since the ends of the CDR3 on it are uncertain; the CDR3 is the one TCRdb lists. CDR3 amino acids: CASSLYDRGCWS. The rearrangement links TRBV7-3 to TRBJ1-4; no check of the table's D call, TRBD1, against the DNA was made. The V gene's germline CDR1 is SGHTA and CDR2 FQGTGA. The CDR3 extends over 12 residues, inclusive of both ends.

V gene TRBV7-3 combines with J gene TRBJ2-2, with TRBD1 identical over 7 bases. Germline CDR1 reads SGHTA; CDR2 reads FQGTGA. V shed 5 bases and J 7 bases; nucleotides not matched to a gene: 7. CDR3 length: 14 residues. The CDR3 sequence is CASSRLTGVGELFF. The CDR3 DNA reads as TGTGCCAGCAGCCGATTAACAGGGGTCGGGGAGCTGTTTTTT.

The chain employs TRBV15 and TRBJ2-6; D ambiguous. The CDR3 sequence is 18 residues long. Trimming took 0 bases from V and 0 from J, leaving 12 bases between them. The V gene's germline CDR1 is LNHNV and CDR2 YYDKDF (reference sequence). The CDR3 bases are TGTGCCACCAGCAGAGAAATGGTTTTTAGCTCTGGGGCCAACGTCCTGACTTTC. It translates to CATSREMVFSSGANVLTF.

The chain carries TRBV15 and TRBJ1-2; D unclear. Trimming took 1 base from V and 2 from J, leaving 8 bases between them. Germline V lookup: CDR1 LNHNV, CDR2 YYDKDF (reference sequence). The CDR3 is 14 residues long. CDR3 protein: CATSRGRGNYGYTF. For the CDR3, the DNA is TGTGCCACCAGCAGAGGGCGGGGAAACTATGGCTACACCTTC.

V gene TRBV6-2 or TRBV6-3 combines with J gene TRBJ1-2; 10 bases line up with TRBD1. Per germline, CDR1 MNHEY and CDR2 SVGEGT. V lost 0 bases, J lost 4 bases, and 8 bases stayed unmatched. The CDR3 runs to 17 residues. CDR3 amino acids: CASSYSLLRTGGYGYTF. The CDR3 nucleotides read TGTGCCAGCAGTTACTCCCTACTACGGACAGGGGGCTATGGCTACACCTTC.

This rearrangement joins TRBV5-1 to TRBJ2-7; unclear D gene. CDR1 and CDR2 from the germline V gene are SGHRS and YFSETQ. The CDR3 runs 13 residues. Trimming removed 0 bases at V and 6 bases at J, with 10 bases between. In DNA, the CDR3 is TGCGCCAGCAGCTTGGGCCCCCGGTCCGAGCAGTACTTC. This codes for CASSLGPRSEQYF. Supplemented by reference TRBV5-1 and TRBJ2-7, the full variable domain reads KAGVTQTPRYLIKTRGQQVTLSCSPISGHRSVSWYQQTPGQGLQFLFEYFSETQRNKGNFPGRFSGRQFSNSRSEMNVSTLELGDSALYLCASSLGPRSEQYFGPGTRLTVT.

This chain connects TRBV3-1 (or the pseudogene TRBV3-2) to TRBJ1-2; maybe TRBD1 (6 bases). The CDR3 length is 14 residues. From germline, CDR1 is LGHDT and CDR2 YNNKEL (reference sequence). Trimming left V 5 bases short and J 5 bases short, with 15 bases between. The CDR3 loop is CASSYNREGYGYTF. The CDR3 DNA is TGTGCCAGCAGCTATAACAGGGAGGGGTATGGCTACACCTTC.

V usage is TRBV7-9 and J usage is TRBJ2-5; 9 positions match TRBD1. Germline V gene lookup returns CDR1 SEHNR and CDR2 FQNEAQ (reference sequence). With V trimmed by 5 bases and J by 4 bases, 5 bases remained unmatched. This CDR3 has 14 amino acids. CDR3 protein: CASSVVTGGETQYF. The DNA for the CDR3 is TGTGCCAGCAGCGTAGTGACAGGGGGAGAGACCCAGTACTTC.

The chain has TRBV7-2 and TRBJ1-4; 8 positions agree with TRBD1. Unmatched junction bases numbered 4, after V lost 4 bases and J lost 3 bases. The CDR3 length is 15 residues. Germline CDR1 and CDR2: SGHTA and FQGNSA. The CDR3 sequence is CASSSTGGPNEKLFF. The CDR3 DNA reads as TGTGCCAGCAGCTCAACAGGGGGTCCTAATGAAAAACTGTTTTTT.

The V call is TRBV6-5, the J call TRBJ1-1; a possible D gene is TRBD1 (5 bases). The CDR3 totals 13 residues. V lost 10 bases and J 0 bases, leaving 12 bases between the germline ends. Germline V gives CDR1 MNHEY, CDR2 SVGAGI. The CDR3, as DNA: TGTGCCACCAGACAGATCATGAACACTGAAGCTTTCTTT. Translating gives CATRQIMNTEAFF.

CDR3 nucleotide sequence: TGCGCCAGCAGCTTGGCTGAGAATTCACCCCTCCACTTT. Residues: CASSLAENSPLHF. The chain is built from TRBV5-1 and TRBJ1-6; D gene ambiguous. Germline assignment: CDR1 SGHRS and CDR2 YFSETQ. Trimming took 0 bases from V and 7 from J, leaving 5 bases between them. The CDR3 has 13 amino acids.

The table lists this clone with a few counts. V gene TRBV19 combines with J gene TRBJ1-2; D unclear. The CDR3 spans 15 residues. CDR1 is LNHDA and CDR2 is SQIVND in the germline V gene (reference sequence). The V gene lost 7 bases and the J gene lost 8 bases, with 23 bases spanning the gap. The CDR3 loop is CASKNSGYTSGGYTF. The CDR3 bases are TGTGCCAGTAAGAATAGTGGCTACACGTCGGGAGGCTACACCTTC.

CDR3 residues: CALRTGAGTEAFF. Here the CDR3 DNA reads TGTGCCCTGCGGACAGGGGCGGGCACTGAAGCTTTCTTT. V gene TRBV30 combines with J gene TRBJ1-1; 9 bases are shared with TRBD1. The CDR3 spans 13 residues. Unmatched junction bases numbered 8, after V lost 8 bases and J lost 4 bases. Germline V CDR1 and CDR2: GTSNPN, SVGIG (reference sequence).

The chain employs TRBV6-5 and TRBJ1-2, with D tentatively TRBD1 (5 bases). The CDR3 spans 14 residues. V dropped 7 bases and J dropped 0 bases, with 12 bases sitting between them. CDR1 and CDR2 from the germline V gene are MNHEY and SVGAGI. CDR3 amino acids: CASTGTGSNYGYTF. In nucleotides, the CDR3 is TGTGCCAGCACCGGTACAGGATCTAACTATGGCTACACCTTC.

The V and J genes are TRBV4-3 and TRBJ2-5; 8 bases agree with TRBD2. CDR1 LGHNA and CDR2 YSLEER come from the germline V gene. The V gene end was trimmed by 0 bases and the J gene end by 4 bases; junction bases not matched to a gene: 7. The CDR3 consists of 16 residues. The CDR3 protein is CASSQDTGGLVETQYF. In DNA form, the CDR3 reads TGCGCCAGCAGCCAAGATACGGGGGGGCTAGTAGAGACCCAGTACTTC.

For this clone: Other DNA sequences of this sample code for an identical CDR3. CDR3 residues: CASSLRVFAGVRGDTEAFF. In DNA form, the CDR3 reads TGCGCCAGCAGCCTAAGGGTGTTCGCAGGGGTACGAGGGGACACTGAAGCTTTCTTT. This chain uses TRBV4-3 with TRBJ1-1; tentatively, D is TRBD1 (6 bases). Germline CDR1 LGHNA, CDR2 YSLEER. Deletions cut 4 bases from V and 3 bases from J, with 27 bases between. CDR3 length: 19 amino acids.

The gene calls are TRBV5-1 and TRBJ2-5; 9 nucleotides match TRBD2. Germline loops: CDR1 SGHRS, CDR2 YFSETQ. The V and J ends lost 0 bases and 6 bases, in that order; junction bases with no gene match: 12. The CDR3 totals 17 residues. The DNA of the CDR3 is TGCGCCAGCAGCTTGGGTAGCGGGGGAACAATCGGGAAGACCCAGTACTTC. It encodes CASSLGSGGTIGKTQYF. The whole variable domain, remainder taken from reference TRBV5-1 and TRBJ2-5, is KAGVTQTPRYLIKTRGQQVTLSCSPISGHRSVSWYQQTPGQGLQFLFEYFSETQRNKGNFPGRFSGRQFSNSRSEMNVSTLELGDSALYLCASSLGSGGTIGKTQYFGPGTRLLVL.

CDR3 sequence (DNA): TGTGCCACCCGAGGACAGGGCAACGAGCAGTACTTC. Translating it yields CATRGQGNEQYF. The chain employs TRBV19 and TRBJ2-7; 8 bases match TRBD1. With 10 bases clipped from V and 5 bases from J, the junction kept 7 bases outside the gene matches. CDR1 and CDR2 (germline): LNHDA, SQIVND (reference sequence). CDR3 length: 12 amino acids.

The rearrangement uses TRBV27 and TRBJ1-2; 7 bases are shared with TRBD1. With 4 bases clipped from V and 5 bases from J, the junction kept 4 bases outside the gene matches. The CDR3 is 13 amino acids. Germline loops: CDR1 MNHEY, CDR2 SMNVEV (reference sequence). CDR3 coding DNA: TGTGCCAGCAGTTGGACAGGTTTTTATGGCTACACCTTC. This encodes CASSWTGFYGYTF.

This chain connects TRBV10-3 to TRBJ2-3; TRBD2 agrees at 10 bases. J was trimmed by 4 bases and V by 3 bases; bases with no gene match: 4. The germline gives CDR1 ENHRY, CDR2 SYGVKD. The CDR3 totals 15 residues. CDR3: CAISDGSGGADTQYF. The DNA for the CDR3 is TGTGCCATCAGTGACGGGAGCGGGGGGGCAGATACGCAGTATTTT.

The gene calls are TRBV6-5 and TRBJ1-1, with D possibly TRBD1 on 5 matching bases. Germline values: CDR1 MNHEY, CDR2 SVGAGI. The CDR3 consists of 14 residues. The V end was cut by 6 bases, the J end by 2 bases, with 13 bases between. Here the CDR3 DNA reads TGTGCCAGCAGGACAGACAGTTCAAACACTGAAGCTTTCTTT. It translates to CASRTDSSNTEAFF.

The V gene is TRBV7-2, the J gene TRBJ2-1; D might be TRBD2 (6 bases). The CDR3 contains 15 residues. Germline CDR1 is SGHTA and CDR2 is FQGNSA. Trimming stripped 1 base from V and 8 bases from J, with 15 bases between. CDR3 loop: CASSLVSRGSDEQFF. Written as DNA, the CDR3 is TGTGCCAGCAGCTTAGTATCTCGGGGGAGCGATGAGCAGTTCTTC.

This chain connects TRBV5-6 to TRBJ2-3; perhaps TRBD1 as D (6 bases). The CDR3 extends over 14 amino acids. Germline V gene lookup returns CDR1 SGHDT and CDR2 YYEEEE. Between the trimmed V and J ends, which lost 0 bases and 2 bases, there was a span of 7 bases. CDR3 nucleotide sequence: TGTGCCAGCAGCTTGGGGGGGCACACAGATACGCAGTATTTT. Protein product: CASSLGGHTDTQYF.

This sequence joins TRBV2 and TRBJ1-1, with D hard to call. CDR1 is SNHLY, CDR2 FYNNEI, per germline. The length of the CDR3 is 12 residues. Trimming removed 8 bases at V and 0 bases at J, with 7 bases between. CDR3 nucleotide sequence: TGTGCCAGCCTAGTAATGAACACTGAAGCTTTCTTT. This codes for CASLVMNTEAFF.

The rearrangement uses TRBV2 and TRBJ2-2, with TRBD1 matching 8 bases. With 7 bases clipped from V and 5 bases from J, the junction kept 3 bases outside the gene matches. The CDR3 extends over 13 amino acids. CDR1 and CDR2 (germline): SNHLY, FYNNEI. For the CDR3, the DNA is TGTGCCAGCACCGGACAGGGAACCGGGGAGCTGTTTTTT. Translating it yields CASTGQGTGELFF.

The chain employs TRBV11-2 and TRBJ2-7, with 8 bases identical to TRBD1. The germline V gene has CDR1 SGHAT and CDR2 FQNNGV. The trim removed 7 bases at V and 3 bases at J, leaving 11 bases unmatched. This CDR3 contains 15 residues. The CDR3 is CASTRLGTGLYEQYF. The CDR3 DNA is TGTGCCAGCACTAGGCTCGGGACAGGCCTCTACGAGCAGTACTTC.

V gene TRBV3-1 (or the pseudogene TRBV3-2) combines with J gene TRBJ2-7; D is perhaps TRBD1 (5 bases). Germline CDR1 is LGHDT and CDR2 is YNNKEL (reference sequence). Deletions cut 4 bases from V and 8 bases from J, with 24 bases between. This CDR3 contains 16 residues. CDR3 DNA sequence: TGTGCCAGCAGCCCCCCCAGGACACGTCTAAACTATCAGCAGTACTTC. Translation gives CASSPPRTRLNYQQYF.

The gene calls are TRBV28 and TRBJ1-6, with 7 bases aligning to TRBD1. The CDR3 totals 15 residues. CDR1 and CDR2 from the germline V gene are MDHEN and SYDVKM. The V gene end was trimmed by 6 bases and the J gene end by 6 bases; junction bases not matched to a gene: 8. The chain's CDR3 is CASSSGGTSNSPLHF. The CDR3 coding sequence is TGTGCCAGCAGCTCAGGGGGGACCTCTAATTCACCCCTCCACTTT.